This T cell receptor (beta chain) was sequenced for a study of cytomegalovirus exposure and HLA in healthy donors. The PCR made use of 60 Vbeta and 13 Jbeta primers. Sequencing used immunoSEQ multiplex PCR; TCRdb keeps in-frame clones, though not all of them. The table includes about 130,000 clones, under 85% detected once. V shed 7 bases and J 0 bases; nucleotides not matched to a gene: 6. The CDR3 spans 15 residues. The germline gives CDR1 ENHRY, CDR2 SYGVKD. The receptor comes from a woman aged 45-59 years in good health and CMV-seropositive. Sequencing input: PBMCs. The J gene is TRBJ2-5, the V gene TRBV10-3, with TRBD2 matching over 9 bases. The CDR3 sequence is CAIKISGGDQETQYF. DNA of the CDR3: TGTGCCATCAAGATTAGCGGGGGAGACCAAGAGACCCAGTACTTC.